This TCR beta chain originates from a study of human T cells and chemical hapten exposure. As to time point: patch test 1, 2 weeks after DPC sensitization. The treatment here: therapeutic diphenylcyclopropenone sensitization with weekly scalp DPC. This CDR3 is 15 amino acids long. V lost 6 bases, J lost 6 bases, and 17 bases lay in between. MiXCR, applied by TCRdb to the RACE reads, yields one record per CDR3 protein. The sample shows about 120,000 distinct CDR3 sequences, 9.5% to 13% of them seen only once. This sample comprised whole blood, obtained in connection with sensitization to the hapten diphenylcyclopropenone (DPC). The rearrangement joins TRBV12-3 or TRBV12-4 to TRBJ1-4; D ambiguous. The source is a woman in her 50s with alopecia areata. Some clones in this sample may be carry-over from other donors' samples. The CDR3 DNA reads TGTGCCAGCAGCCCTCATGGGAGGGTTGATGAAAAACTGTTTTTT. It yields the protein CASSPHGRVDEKLFF.